The table lists the clone carrying this TCR beta chain with a count of one. These data are taken from a study of T cell changes during pregnancy in multiple sclerosis. Using immunoSEQ multiplex PCR, the repertoire was profiled, and TCRdb retains in-frame clones only, with some absent. The sample records tens of thousands of clones, over 90% being singletons. CDR3 length: 14 residues. Germline V gene data show CDR1 as SGHRS and CDR2 as YFSETQ. V was pared by 0 bases and J by 7 bases, with 6 bases of the junction left unmatched. The TCR originated in a female donor with multiple sclerosis, enrolled in a pregnancy study. The genes are TRBV5-1 and TRBJ1-2, with 7 bases aligning to TRBD1. The source material was CD4+ T cells from peripheral blood mononuclear cells, sampled in the second trimester of pregnancy. CDR3 sequence reads: CASSLDTGVTGYTF. CDR3 DNA sequence: TGCGCCAGCAGCTTGGATACAGGGGTCACTGGCTACACCTTC.